This T cell receptor beta chain was sequenced during a study of cytomegalovirus exposure and HLA in healthy donors. This clone appeared once. What it binds is unknown. The PCR was carried out with 60 Vbeta primers and 13 Jbeta primers. The table came from immunoSEQ multiplex PCR; TCRdb's copy has only in-frame clones and leaves some out. The table has some 130,000 clones, 70% to 80% seen once. Overall study findings and caveats: In presence/absence analyses, roughly uniform sequencing depth across donors was assumed. In vitro data verified a few CMV-associated chains as specific for CMV antigens. A later analysis, which compared TCR beta chains of equal frequency, found the HLA-associated ones more clonally expanded. Previous analysis showed most TCR beta V segments were productive about 87% or about 30% of the time.

The origin of this receptor is a man aged 25-45 years in good health and CMV-seronegative. The sequenced sample was PBMCs.

In DNA, the CDR3 is TGTGCCAGCAGCTTCGCTCTAGCGGGTTCCAATGAGCAGTTCTTC. As protein: CASSFALAGSNEQFF. The chain joins TRBV7-8 to TRBJ2-1, with TRBD2 identical over 8 bases. Germline loops: CDR1 SGHVS, CDR2 FQNEAQ. This CDR3 has 15 residues. V trimming: 3 bases; J trimming: 6 bases; junction bases outside the gene matches: 7.